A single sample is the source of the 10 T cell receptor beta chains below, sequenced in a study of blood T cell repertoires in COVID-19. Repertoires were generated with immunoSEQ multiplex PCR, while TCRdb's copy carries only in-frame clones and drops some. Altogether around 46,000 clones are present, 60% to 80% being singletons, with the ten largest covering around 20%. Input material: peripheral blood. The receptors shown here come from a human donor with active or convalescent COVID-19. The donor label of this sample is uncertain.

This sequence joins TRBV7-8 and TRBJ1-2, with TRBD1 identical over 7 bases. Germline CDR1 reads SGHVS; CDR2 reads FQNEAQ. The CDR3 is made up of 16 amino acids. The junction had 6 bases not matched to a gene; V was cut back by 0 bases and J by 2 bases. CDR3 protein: CASSLAFGTENYGYTF. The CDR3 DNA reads TGTGCCAGCAGCTTAGCCTTTGGGACAGAAAACTATGGCTACACCTTC.

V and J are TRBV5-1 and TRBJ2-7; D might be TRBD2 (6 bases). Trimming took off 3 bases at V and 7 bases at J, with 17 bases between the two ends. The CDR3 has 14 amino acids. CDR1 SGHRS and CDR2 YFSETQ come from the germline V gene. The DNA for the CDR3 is TGCGCCAGCAGCTCCGGGACGGGGACTTGGGAGCAGTACTTC. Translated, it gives CASSSGTGTWEQYF.

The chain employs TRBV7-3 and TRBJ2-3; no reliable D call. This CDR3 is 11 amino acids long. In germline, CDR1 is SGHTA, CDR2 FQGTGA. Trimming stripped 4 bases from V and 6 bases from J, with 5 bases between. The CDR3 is CASSSQDTQYF. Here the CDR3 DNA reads TGTGCCAGCAGCTCCCAGGATACGCAGTATTTT.

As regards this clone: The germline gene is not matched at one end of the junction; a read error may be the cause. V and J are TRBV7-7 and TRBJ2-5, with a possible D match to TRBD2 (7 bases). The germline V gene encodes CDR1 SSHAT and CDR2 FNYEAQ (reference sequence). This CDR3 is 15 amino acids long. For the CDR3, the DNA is TGTGCTAGCAGCTTAGGGGGAGGGGCCAGGGAGACCCAGTACTTC. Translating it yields CASSLGGGARETQYF.

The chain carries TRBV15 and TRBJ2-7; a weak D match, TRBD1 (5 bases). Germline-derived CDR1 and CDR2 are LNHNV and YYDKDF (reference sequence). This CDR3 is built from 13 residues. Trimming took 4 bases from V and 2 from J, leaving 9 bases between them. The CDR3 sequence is CATSKGQAYEQYF. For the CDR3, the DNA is TGTGCCACCAGCAAAGGACAAGCCTACGAGCAGTACTTC.

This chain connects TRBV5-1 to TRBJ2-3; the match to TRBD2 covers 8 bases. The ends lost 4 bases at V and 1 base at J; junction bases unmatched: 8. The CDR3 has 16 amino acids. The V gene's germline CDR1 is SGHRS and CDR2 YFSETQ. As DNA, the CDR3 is TGCGCCAGCAGCCGGGGGGGCGCGGCGGGCACAGATACGCAGTATTTT. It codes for CASSRGGAAGTDTQYF.

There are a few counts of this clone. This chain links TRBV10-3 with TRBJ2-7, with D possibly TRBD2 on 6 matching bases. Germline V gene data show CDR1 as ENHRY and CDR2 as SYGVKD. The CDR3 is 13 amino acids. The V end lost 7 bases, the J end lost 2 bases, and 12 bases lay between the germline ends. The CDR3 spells CAITDGGAYEQYF. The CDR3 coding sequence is TGTGCCATCACGGACGGAGGGGCCTACGAGCAGTACTTC.

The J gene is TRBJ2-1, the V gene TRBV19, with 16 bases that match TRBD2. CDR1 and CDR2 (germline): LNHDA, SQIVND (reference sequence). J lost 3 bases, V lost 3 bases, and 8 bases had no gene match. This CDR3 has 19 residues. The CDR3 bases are TGTGCCAGTAGTATGCGGGGGACTAGCGGGAGGGCGCGCTACAATGAGCAGTTCTTC. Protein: CASSMRGTSGRARYNEQFF. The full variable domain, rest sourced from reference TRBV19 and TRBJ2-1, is DGGITQSPKYLFRKEGQNVTLSCEQNLNHDAMYWYRQDPGQGLRLIYYSQIVNDFQKGDIAEGYSVSREKKESFPLTVTSAQKNPTAFYLCASSMRGTSGRARYNEQFFGPGTRLTVL.

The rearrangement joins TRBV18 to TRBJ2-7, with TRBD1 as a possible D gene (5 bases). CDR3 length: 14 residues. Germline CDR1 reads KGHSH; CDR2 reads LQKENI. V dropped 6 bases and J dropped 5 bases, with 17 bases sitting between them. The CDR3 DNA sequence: TGTGCCAGCTCGCGAACCCCACAAGGGGACGAGCAGTACTTC. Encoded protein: CASSRTPQGDEQYF.

This CDR3 reads CASSSANRENSGNTIYF. The CDR3 region has the DNA TGTGCCAGCAGCTCAGCCAACAGGGAAAACTCTGGAAACACCATATATTTT. The rearrangement links TRBV7-3 to TRBJ1-3; a possible D gene is TRBD1 (6 bases). Germline V gene data show CDR1 as SGHTA and CDR2 as FQGTGA. V was clipped by 4 bases and J by 0 bases, with 16 bases between them. CDR3 size: 17 residues.